A single T cell receptor beta chain is shown here with its context. In the same sample, other DNA sequences code for this CDR3. The assay was immunoSEQ multiplex PCR, and TCRdb's table has in-frame clones only and misses some. This sample yields some 130,000 clones, of which 80% to 90% are seen a single time; approximately 2% belongs to the top ten. This sample is drawn from a study of cytotoxic CD8 clonotypes in ibrutinib-treated CLL. Between the trimmed V and J ends, which lost 3 bases and 2 bases, there was a span of 7 bases. Per the germline V gene, CDR1 is SGHTA and CDR2 is FQGNSA. CDR3 size: 13 residues.

This chain uses TRBV7-2 with TRBJ2-5; D ambiguous. This sequence originates from a human donor with chronic lymphocytic leukemia. This specimen was PBMCs, taken after 24 months of ibrutinib treatment. CDR3: CASSLVQQETQYF. CDR3 nucleotides: TGTGCCAGCAGCTTGGTACAGCAAGAGACCCAGTACTTC.